These T cell receptor beta chains were read from a single sample in a study of T cells in Graves' hyperthyroidism and ophthalmopathy. TCRdb re-derived calls from the multiplex PCR reads in MiXCR, one entry per CDR3 protein. The sample yields under 400,000 distinct CDR3 sequences, 13% to 15% seen once. Specimen: blood. Receptors were obtained from a woman between 55 and 75 years old with Graves' ophthalmopathy. Both conserved end residues are part of each CDR3. The D gene is left open where the match is weak. Expanded clones are given a class, and other clones once, few, many or no size at all.

v_call	cdr3_length	j_call	clone_size	d_call	cdr3_nt	cdr3_aa
TRBV15	16	TRBJ2-7	.	TRBD2	TGTGCCACCAGCAGCGGCCGGGGCCGGGAGGTCTACGAGCAGTACTTC	CATSSGRGREVYEQYF
TRBV14	15	TRBJ2-7	.	TRBD1	TGTGCCAGCAGCCAATGGACAGGCGTCTCCTACGAGCAGTACTTC	CASSQWTGVSYEQYF
TRBV3-1	16	TRBJ2-7	many	TRBD1	TGTGCCAGCTCACAAGGCTGGGGCAGGGGGCAAAACGAGCAGTACTTC	CASSQGWGRGQNEQYF
TRBV5-1	17	TRBJ2-1	many	TRBD2	TGCGCCAGCAGCTTAAACCCTAGCGGGGATTGGCCTAATGAGCAGTTCTTC	CASSLNPSGDWPNEQFF
TRBV29-1	13	TRBJ2-7	.	.	TGCAGCGCTCGGGGAAGGGGCTACGGCGAGCAGTACTTC	CSARGRGYGEQYF
TRBV19	17	TRBJ2-2	.	.	TGTGCCAGTAGTCTGAGTCCCTTGTCAGGCAAGACCGGGGAGCTGTTTTTT	CASSLSPLSGKTGELFF
TRBV5-1	15	TRBJ2-3	.	TRBD2	TGCGCCAGCAGTAGGACTAGCGAAGGCACAGATACGCAGTATTTT	CASSRTSEGTDTQYF
TRBV6-5	15	TRBJ2-4	.	.	TGTGCCAGCAGTTACGCTGGGCAGGCCCAGGACATTCAGTACTTC	CASSYAGQAQDIQYF
TRBV19	15	TRBJ2-5	.	TRBD2	TGTGCCAGTAGTGAAACGGGACTATTCAAAGAGACCCAGTACTTC	CASSETGLFKETQYF
TRBV18	15	TRBJ2-1	many	TRBD2	TGTGCCAGCTCACCGGTAGCGGGAGAGGGAAATGAGCAGTTCTTC	CASSPVAGEGNEQFF
TRBV30	13	TRBJ2-1	many	.	TGTGCCTGGGATGGGAATCTAGTCAATGAGCAGTTCTTC	CAWDGNLVNEQFF
TRBV18	15	TRBJ1-1	.	.	TGTGCCGGCTCACCACCTACAACAGCCGACACTGAAGCTTTCTTT	CAGSPPTTADTEAFF
TRBV4-1	17	TRBJ2-7	.	TRBD1	TGCGCCAGCAGCCAAGTGCTGACAGGGCGCGATACCTACGAGCAGTACTTC	CASSQVLTGRDTYEQYF
TRBV14	16	TRBJ2-2	.	.	TGTGCCAGCAGCCGGACTCCCCGCCGCGATACCGGGGAGCTGTTTTTT	CASSRTPRRDTGELFF
TRBV27	15	TRBJ1-6	.	TRBD1	TGTGCCAGCAGTTCCCTTGACAGGGGGCTTTCACCCCTCCACTTT	CASSSLDRGLSPLHF
TRBV11-3	17	TRBJ2-2	few	TRBD1	TGTGCCAGCAGCTTTCAAGGGACAGGGATCTTTACCGGGGAGCTGTTTTTT	CASSFQGTGIFTGELFF
TRBV10-3	13	TRBJ1-1	few	.	TGTGCCATCAGTGAGCTAAAGGGATCTGAAGCTTTCTTT	CAISELKGSEAFF
TRBV5-5	15	TRBJ1-2	many	.	TGTGCCAGCAGCTCCTGGGGGCAGGACGACTATGGCTACACCTTC	CASSSWGQDDYGYTF
TRBV7-2	15	TRBJ2-1	few	.	TGTGCCAGCAGCTTAGCGGTCACCTCCTACAATGAGCAGTTCTTC	CASSLAVTSYNEQFF
TRBV19	16	TRBJ2-5	.	.	TGTGCCAGTAGTCCTCGGGAGGAACAGGGGAGAAGGACCCAGTACTTC	CASSPREEQGRRTQYF
TRBV5-1	15	TRBJ2-7	.	.	TGCGCCAGCAGCTTGAGCCCGGCGCAGCGAAACGAGCAGTACTTC	CASSLSPAQRNEQYF
TRBV7-2	15	TRBJ2-7	many	.	TGTGCCAGCAGCTTAAGTCCCAGGGAGACCTACGAGCAGTACTTC	CASSLSPRETYEQYF
TRBV28	19	TRBJ2-4	many	TRBD2	TGTGCCAGCAGTTTCCCCGGGACTAGCGGGGGGGGGGCCAAAAACATTCAGTACTTC	CASSFPGTSGGGAKNIQYF
TRBV6-1	12	TRBJ1-1	many	.	TGTGCCAGCAGACCCTCGAACACTGAAGCTTTCTTT	CASRPSNTEAFF
TRBV9	14	TRBJ1-1	.	.	TGTGCCAGCAGCGTAGGACAGTTTAACACTGAAGCTTTCTTT	CASSVGQFNTEAFF
TRBV3-1	17	TRBJ2-5	many	TRBD2	TGTGCCAGCAGCCAAGATCGGGGACTAGCGGGAGCAGAGACCCAGTACTTC	CASSQDRGLAGAETQYF
TRBV29-1	15	TRBJ2-7	many	TRBD2	TGCAGCGTTGAATTGTGGGAGGGCCGTCGTAACGAGCAGTACTTC	CSVELWEGRRNEQYF
TRBV14	14	TRBJ2-7	few	.	TGTGCCAGCAGCCCTGGGGCAGGGCTACCCGAGCAGTACTTC	CASSPGAGLPEQYF
TRBV2	13	TRBJ2-1	many	.	TGTGCCAGCGGGAGGGGGCGCGTAAATGAGCAGTTCTTC	CASGRGRVNEQFF
TRBV7-8	18	TRBJ2-1	many	TRBD2	TGTGCCAGCAGCTTAGGGGGACTAGCGTCGAGCTCCTACAATGAGCAGTTCTTC	CASSLGGLASSSYNEQFF
TRBV27	14	TRBJ2-1	many	.	TGTGCCAGCTCCCCTGAGGTCAGCTACAATGAGCAGTTCTTC	CASSPEVSYNEQFF
TRBV7-3	18	TRBJ2-7	many	TRBD2	TGTGCCAGCAGCTTAACCGGACTAGCGGGAGGGACCTCCTACGAGCAGTACTTC	CASSLTGLAGGTSYEQYF
TRBV20-1	16	TRBJ2-7	many	.	TGCAGTGCTAGTGACCCAGTGCGGGGCAAAGGATACGAGCAGTACTTC	CSASDPVRGKGYEQYF